The text below deals with one TCR beta chain. In the PCR, 60 Vbeta and 13 Jbeta primers were used. Clones were sequenced by immunoSEQ multiplex PCR, and TCRdb holds only the in-frame ones, with some missing. In the table there are approximately 190,000 clones, around 80% of which are singletons. This specimen belongs to a study of cytomegalovirus exposure and HLA in healthy donors. This TCR derives from a man aged 35 to 55 in good health and CMV-seropositive. What was sequenced was PBMCs.

The CDR3 is CASSYSIGGDGYTF. In DNA form, the CDR3 reads TGTGCCAGCAGTTACTCGATAGGGGGGGATGGCTACACCTTC. The gene calls are TRBV6-5 and TRBJ1-2; D might be TRBD1 (6 bases). The CDR3 contains 14 residues. The V and J ends lost 0 bases and 6 bases respectively, with 11 bases between them. The germline gives CDR1 MNHEY, CDR2 SVGAGI.